This record concerns one T cell receptor (beta chain) sequence. Libraries were prepared by immunoSEQ multiplex PCR; TCRdb keeps only in-frame clonotypes and omits some of them. The sample has tens of thousands of clones; roughly 92% are singletons. The CDR3 totals 15 residues. Germline V gives CDR1 SNHLY, CDR2 FYNNEI. The V and J ends lost 7 bases and 4 bases, in that order; junction bases with no gene match: 10. The data belong to a study of T cell changes during pregnancy in multiple sclerosis. This chain connects TRBV2 to TRBJ2-3; 8 bases are shared with TRBD2. The source was peripheral blood, collected in the third trimester of pregnancy. This clonotype was sampled from a female donor in good health, enrolled as a control in a pregnancy study. DNA of the CDR3: TGTGCCAGCAAAGGGACTAGTGGGAATGCAGATACGCAGTATTTT. It specifies CASKGTSGNADTQYF.